Presented here are 20 T cell receptor beta chains from one specimen sequenced in a study of T cell changes during pregnancy in multiple sclerosis. Produced via immunoSEQ multiplex PCR; TCRdb's table is partial and in-frame only. The table lists around 70,000 clones, approximately 91% of them singletons. Sample: peripheral blood, taken in the third trimester of pregnancy. The receptors originated from a female donor with multiple sclerosis, enrolled in a pregnancy study.

This chain links TRBV10-3 with TRBJ1-1; D might be TRBD1 (5 bases). This CDR3 is built from 15 residues. The V gene's germline CDR1 is ENHRY and CDR2 SYGVKD. Trimming took 7 bases from V and 2 from J, leaving 17 bases between them. CDR3 DNA: TGTGCCATCATGAGTTCCGGGGGTACTAACACTGAAGCTTTCTTT. It yields the protein CAIMSSGGTNTEAFF.

In DNA form, the CDR3 reads TGTGCCAGCAGCTTAAATCGGGGGGGCACCTACAATGAGCAGTTCTTC. It encodes CASSLNRGGTYNEQFF. The gene calls are TRBV11-3 and TRBJ2-1; TRBD2 matches 8 bases. J was trimmed by 2 bases and V by 2 bases; bases with no gene match: 5. Germline V gives CDR1 SGHNT, CDR2 YENEEA. CDR3 length: 16 residues.

The chain recombines TRBV27 with TRBJ2-6; a weak D match, TRBD2 (5 bases). CDR1 MNHEY and CDR2 SMNVEV come from the germline V gene (reference sequence). The CDR3 extends over 17 amino acids. V was pared by 6 bases and J by 2 bases, with 17 bases between. CDR3 in amino acids: CASSSLKGLTGANVLTF. DNA of the CDR3: TGTGCCAGCAGCTCACTTAAAGGACTTACTGGGGCCAACGTCCTGACTTTC. Looking up the rest from reference TRBV27 and TRBJ2-6 gives the full variable domain: EAQVTQNPRYLITVTGKKLTVTCSQNMNHEYMSWYRQDPGLGLRQIYYSMNVEVTDKGDVPEGYKVSRKEKRNFPLILESPSPNQTSLYFCASSSLKGLTGANVLTFGAGSRLTVL.

This chain links TRBV18 with TRBJ2-3; D is perhaps TRBD2 (6 bases). CDR3 length: 15 residues. V shed 4 bases and J shed 10 bases, with 21 bases lying between them. From germline, CDR1 is KGHSH and CDR2 LQKENI. The CDR3 DNA reads TGTGCCAGCTCACAACGGGGAGGAACGAGGATGGCGCAGTATTTT. Residues: CASSQRGGTRMAQYF.

The rearrangement joins TRBV18 to TRBJ1-4, with D perhaps TRBD1 (6 bases). CDR1 is KGHSH and CDR2 is LQKENI in the germline V gene. This CDR3 is built from 14 residues. The germline V and J ends were trimmed by 3 bases and 7 bases, with 12 bases remaining between them. The CDR3 sequence is CASSPGTPIEKLFF. The CDR3 DNA reads TGTGCCAGCTCACCCGGGACACCGATTGAAAAACTGTTTTTT.

The chain links TRBV7-9 to TRBJ1-2; 7 positions agree with TRBD1. The germline CDR1 and CDR2 sequences are SEHNR and FQNEAQ (reference sequence). V shed 6 bases and J 2 bases; nucleotides not matched to a gene: 9. This CDR3 has 15 amino acids. CDR3 in amino acids: CASRPTWDSNYGYTF. CDR3 DNA sequence: TGTGCCAGCAGACCCACCTGGGACAGCAACTATGGCTACACCTTC.

This chain uses TRBV10-3 with TRBJ2-1, with D perhaps TRBD2 (5 bases). V lost 5 bases to trimming and J lost 0 bases, with 11 bases between them. Looked up from germline, CDR1 is ENHRY and CDR2 is SYGVKD. The CDR3 covers 15 residues. In DNA form, the CDR3 reads TGTGCCATCAGTAGCCCTAGCCGCTCCTACAATGAGCAGTTCTTC. Residues: CAISSPSRSYNEQFF.

V gene TRBV28 combines with J gene TRBJ1-5; D unresolved. The CDR3 loop spans 12 amino acids. V was clipped by 5 bases and J by 6 bases, with 8 bases between them. Germline values: CDR1 MDHEN, CDR2 SYDVKM. For the CDR3, the DNA is TGTGCCAGCAGTATCCCGGGTCAGCCCCAGCATTTT. Amino acid sequence: CASSIPGQPQHF.

The V gene is TRBV4-1, the J gene TRBJ1-1, with D perhaps TRBD1 (6 bases). Trimming took off 1 base at V and 10 bases at J, with 16 bases between the two ends. The CDR3 has 14 residues. Germline loops: CDR1 MGHRA, CDR2 YSYEKL. In DNA form, the CDR3 reads TGCGCCAGCAGCCAAGTGAGGACAGTTGGAATAGCTTTCTTT. This codes for CASSQVRTVGIAFF.

This clone was seen once. The chain carries TRBV18 and TRBJ1-1; 8 positions agree with TRBD1. The CDR3 is 15 amino acids. The ends lost 1 base at V and 5 bases at J; junction bases unmatched: 6. The germline CDR1 and CDR2 sequences are KGHSH and LQKENI. In DNA form, the CDR3 reads TGTGCCAGCTCACCACGAGACAGGGGAGGAACTGAAGCTTTCTTT. Translating it yields CASSPRDRGGTEAFF.

The rearrangement uses TRBV5-1 and TRBJ2-5; 9 bases map to TRBD2. Germline assignment: CDR1 SGHRS and CDR2 YFSETQ. J gave up 5 bases and V 5 bases, and 13 bases lay outside the gene matches. The CDR3 length is 16 residues. The CDR3 region has the DNA TGCGCCAGCAGGGACCCGAGCGGGGGGCGAGAGGAGACCCAGTACTTC. Encoded protein: CASRDPSGGREETQYF.

The chain couples TRBV4-1 to TRBJ2-7; no definite D call. The CDR3 contains 13 residues. Trimming removed 5 bases at V and 7 bases at J, with 15 bases between. In germline, CDR1 is MGHRA, CDR2 YSYEKL. The CDR3 DNA follows: TGCGCCAGCAGCAGTCCCCCCGGTGAAGAGCAGTACTTC. It codes for CASSSPPGEEQYF.

The chain has TRBV9 and TRBJ1-1; tentative D call: TRBD1 (6 bases). V gave up 4 bases and J gave up 0 bases, with 19 bases separating them. The CDR3 has 17 residues. Germline V CDR1 and CDR2: SGDLS, YYNGEE. The CDR3 DNA reads TGTGCCAGCAGCTTAACCCCGGACAGCCCCCTGAACACTGAAGCTTTCTTT. This encodes CASSLTPDSPLNTEAFF.

This chain links TRBV30 with TRBJ1-6; maybe TRBD1 (5 bases). Trimming cost V 0 bases and J 1 base, with 10 bases left between them. This CDR3 region has 16 residues. The germline gives CDR1 GTSNPN, CDR2 SVGIG (reference sequence). CDR3 in amino acids: CAWSVLAGSYNSPLHF. CDR3 DNA: TGTGCCTGGAGTGTACTCGCAGGGTCCTATAATTCACCCCTCCACTTT.

The chain combines TRBV28 with TRBJ2-7; 8 nucleotides agree with TRBD1. The CDR3 totals 15 residues. V shed 3 bases and J 7 bases; nucleotides not matched to a gene: 11. Germline loops: CDR1 MDHEN, CDR2 SYDVKM. The chain's CDR3 is CASSFSADRVGEQYF. DNA of the CDR3: TGTGCCAGCAGTTTTAGCGCGGACAGGGTGGGGGAGCAGTACTTC.

This chain joins TRBV6-1 and TRBJ1-6, with TRBD1 matching 7 bases. Germline V gene lookup returns CDR1 MNHNS and CDR2 SASEGT. CDR3 length equals 13 residues. The J segment lost 10 bases and the V segment lost 6 bases, leaving 6 bases of the junction unmatched. DNA for the CDR3: TGTGCCAGCAGGACAGGGAAGGGGTCACCCCTCCACTTT. Its translation: CASRTGKGSPLHF.

This chain joins TRBV5-1 and TRBJ1-1; TRBD1 is a possible D gene (5 bases). CDR3 length: 17 residues. Germline-derived CDR1 and CDR2 are SGHRS and YFSETQ. V shed 0 bases and J shed 0 bases, with 15 bases lying between them. CDR3 nucleotide sequence: TGCGCCAGCAGCTTGGCAGGGTACCCTCCGATGAACACTGAAGCTTTCTTT. It yields the protein CASSLAGYPPMNTEAFF.

This rearrangement joins TRBV5-8 to TRBJ2-4; D perhaps matches TRBD1 (6 bases). The CDR3 spans 14 residues. Germline loops: CDR1 SGHTS, CDR2 YDEGEE. The V gene lost 0 bases and the J gene lost 9 bases, with 13 bases spanning the gap. This CDR3 is CASSLDVGAGIQYF. The CDR3 DNA reads TGTGCCAGCAGCTTGGACGTGGGGGCCGGCATTCAGTACTTC. The variable domain in full, with the rest retrieved from reference TRBV5-8 and TRBJ2-4, is EAGVTQSPTHLIKTRGQQATLRCSPISGHTSVYWYQQALGLGLQFLLWYDEGEERNRGNFPPRFSGRQFPNYSSELNVNALELEDSALYLCASSLDVGAGIQYFGAGTRLSVL.

This chain links TRBV4-1 with TRBJ2-3; D possibly corresponds to TRBD2 (6 bases). The CDR3 runs 15 residues. The germline CDR1 and CDR2 sequences are MGHRA and YSYEKL. Trimming shortened V by 3 bases and J by 1 base, and 11 bases separated the two germline ends. The CDR3 DNA reads as TGCGCCAGCAGCCACTATCCGGGAGGCACAGATACGCAGTATTTT. It translates to CASSHYPGGTDTQYF.

J is TRBJ2-2 and V is TRBV19; D is possibly TRBD1 (5 bases). This CDR3 contains 14 residues. Per germline, CDR1 LNHDA and CDR2 SQIVND (reference sequence). The V gene lost 7 bases and the J gene lost 2 bases, with 11 bases spanning the gap. CDR3 sequence (DNA): TGTGCCAGTACTGTTGACAGTAACACCGGGGAGCTGTTTTTT. Translating gives CASTVDSNTGELFF. The full variable domain, in which reference TRBV19 and TRBJ2-2 provide the parts outside the CDR3, is DGGITQSPKYLFRKEGQNVTLSCEQNLNHDAMYWYRQDPGQGLRLIYYSQIVNDFQKGDIAEGYSVSREKKESFPLTVTSAQKNPTAFYLCASTVDSNTGELFFGEGSRLTVL.